These 25 T cell receptor beta chains were sequenced from one sample in a study of T cells after yellow fever vaccination. TCRdb re-derived calls from the 5' RACE reads in MiXCR, one entry per CDR3 protein. The sample shows a few hundred thousand distinct CDR3 sequences, roughly 5% of them seen only once. The starting material was CD4+ T cells sorted from PBMCs, obtained on the day of the yellow fever booster vaccination. All receptors come from a man aged 18-30 years who received the YFV17D yellow fever vaccine.

Many counts were recorded for this clonotype. The chain carries TRBV7-9 and TRBJ2-5; the D gene is possibly TRBD2 (6 bases). V was trimmed by 1 base and J by 2 bases, leaving 11 bases between them. Germline V lookup: CDR1 SEHNR, CDR2 FQNEAQ (reference sequence). CDR3 length: 15 amino acids. The CDR3 region has the DNA TGTGCCAGCAGCTTAGGGACCGGGACTCAAGAGACCCAGTACTTC. Its translation is CASSLGTGTQETQYF. Together with reference TRBV7-9 and TRBJ2-5, the CDR3 gives the full variable domain: DTGVSQNPRHKITKRGQNVTFRCDPISEHNRLYWYRQTLGQGPEFLTYFQNEAQLEKSRLLSDRFSAERPKGSFSTLEIQRTEQGDSAMYLCASSLGTGTQETQYFGPGTRLLVL.

The chain combines TRBV20-1 with TRBJ1-5, with D uncertain. Between the trimmed V and J ends, which lost 3 bases and 5 bases, there was a span of 11 bases. Germline CDR1 reads DFQATT; CDR2 reads SNEGSKA (reference sequence). CDR3 size: 13 residues. The CDR3 DNA follows: TGCAGTGCTAGTCCATCATCCGATCAGCCCCAGCATTTT. It specifies CSASPSSDQPQHF.

This clonotype was recorded a few times. The chain combines TRBV5-1 with TRBJ2-5; 15 bases line up with TRBD2. V lost 4 bases, J lost 4 bases, and 5 bases stayed unmatched. The germline V gene has CDR1 SGHRS and CDR2 YFSETQ. The CDR3 contains 16 residues. CDR3 in DNA: TGCGCCAGCAGCCCGGGACTAGCGGGGGGCCGAGAGACCCAGTACTTC. This translates into CASSPGLAGGRETQYF.

The V and J genes are TRBV29-1 and TRBJ1-5; D gene ambiguous. The ends were cut back, 6 bases at V and 0 bases at J, with 12 bases in the middle. Germline CDR1 reads SQVTM; CDR2 reads ANQGSEA. The CDR3 covers 14 residues. This CDR3 is CSVTEGDSNQPQHF. In DNA form, the CDR3 reads TGCAGCGTGACCGAGGGAGATAGCAATCAGCCCCAGCATTTT.

This clonotype was found a few times. The chain uses TRBV4-2 and TRBJ1-2; D possibly corresponds to TRBD1 (6 bases). In germline, CDR1 is LGHNA, CDR2 YNFKEQ. The V end was cut by 3 bases, the J end by 4 bases, with 12 bases between. The CDR3 contains 14 residues. The CDR3 sequence is CASSHNDRTYGYTF. Written as DNA, the CDR3 is TGTGCCAGCAGCCACAATGACAGGACCTATGGCTACACCTTC.

This clonotype was observed a handful of times. The V call is TRBV6-6, the J call TRBJ1-6; D gene uncertain. Germline assignment: CDR1 MNHNY and CDR2 SVGAGI (reference sequence). V lost 8 bases and J lost 5, with 7 bases in between. The CDR3 sequence is 12 residues long. CDR3 nucleotide sequence: TGTGCCAGCGCACCGAATAATTCACCCCTCCACTTT. It yields the protein CASAPNNSPLHF.

Only a few counts were recorded for this clonotype. The chain carries TRBV2 and TRBJ2-3; D is possibly TRBD2 (5 bases). Germline loops: CDR1 SNHLY, CDR2 FYNNEI. V lost 6 bases and J 11 bases, leaving 18 bases between the germline ends. The CDR3 contains 13 residues. CDR3 sequence reads: CASSSRTLGGQYF. The DNA for the CDR3 is TGTGCCAGCAGCAGCAGGACCCTAGGAGGGCAGTATTTT.

This clonotype occurred many times. The chain links TRBV7-6 to TRBJ2-1; D remains ambiguous. The ends were cut back, 5 bases at V and 8 bases at J, with 10 bases in the middle. Germline V gene lookup returns CDR1 SGHVS and CDR2 FNYEAQ. The CDR3 contains 12 residues. The CDR3 nucleotides are TGTGCCAGCAGCCAAAACCGAGATGAGCAGTTCTTC. Translation gives CASSQNRDEQFF.

The chain uses TRBV30 and TRBJ2-3; TRBD2 might be the D (5 bases). Germline assignment: CDR1 GTSNPN and CDR2 SVGIG (reference sequence). The germline V and J ends were trimmed by 3 bases and 3 bases, with 16 bases remaining between them. CDR3 length equals 15 residues. CDR3 sequence: CAWRDFLWDTDTQYF. The CDR3 DNA sequence: TGTGCCTGGAGGGACTTCTTATGGGATACAGATACGCAGTATTTT.

This clonotype was seen many times. This chain links TRBV10-3 with TRBJ2-5; D is unresolved. In germline, CDR1 is ENHRY, CDR2 SYGVKD. V lost 2 bases and J 3 bases, leaving 7 bases between the germline ends. The CDR3 covers 13 residues. CDR3: CAISENREETQYF. Here the CDR3 DNA reads TGTGCCATCAGTGAGAATCGGGAAGAGACCCAGTACTTC.

This rearrangement joins TRBV5-1 to TRBJ1-3, with a tentative D call TRBD1 (6 bases). The CDR3 covers 17 residues. Germline CDR1 and CDR2: SGHRS and YFSETQ. V gave up 0 bases and J gave up 0 bases, with 13 bases separating them. The DNA for the CDR3 is TGCGCCAGCAGCTTGGCGAGAGTACAGGGCTCTGGAAACACCATATATTTT. As protein: CASSLARVQGSGNTIYF. Supplemented by reference TRBV5-1 and TRBJ1-3, the full variable domain reads KAGVTQTPRYLIKTRGQQVTLSCSPISGHRSVSWYQQTPGQGLQFLFEYFSETQRNKGNFPGRFSGRQFSNSRSEMNVSTLELGDSALYLCASSLARVQGSGNTIYFGEGSWLTVV.

This clonotype was seen only a few times. CDR3 sequence: CASSNRDRGRGNQPQHF. The CDR3 DNA reads TGTGCCAGTAGTAACCGGGACAGGGGTCGTGGCAATCAGCCCCAGCATTTT. The chain carries TRBV19 and TRBJ1-5; 10 bases map to TRBD1. Looked up from germline, CDR1 is LNHDA and CDR2 is SQIVND (reference sequence). The J segment lost 2 bases and the V segment lost 4 bases, leaving 8 bases of the junction unmatched. The CDR3 runs 17 residues.

V and J are TRBV20-1 and TRBJ1-6; D gene unclear. This CDR3 is 12 amino acids long. Germline-derived CDR1 and CDR2 are DFQATT and SNEGSKA (reference sequence). V shed 3 bases and J shed 6 bases, with 6 bases lying between them. The CDR3 DNA reads as TGCAGTGCTAGTTGGGGTAATTCACCCCTCCACTTT. Residues: CSASWGNSPLHF.

A remark on this clonotype: A read error may be the cause here, since a much bigger clone is one base away. The gene calls are TRBV18 and TRBJ2-5; D might be TRBD1 or TRBD2, each matching 5 bases. Germline CDR1 and CDR2: KGHSH and LQKENI. V was cut by 3 bases and J by 3 bases, with 14 bases left in between. CDR3 length: 15 residues. The CDR3 nucleotides read TGTGCCAGCTCACCTCTGAATAGGGGAGAAGAGACCCAGTACTTC. This codes for CASSPLNRGEETQYF. The whole variable domain, remainder taken from reference TRBV18 and TRBJ2-5, is NAGVMQNPRHLVRRRGQEARLRCSPMKGHSHVYWYRQLPEEGLKFMVYLQKENIIDESGMPKERFSAEFPKEGPSILRIQQVVRGDSAAYFCASSPLNRGEETQYFGPGTRLLVL.

This rearrangement joins TRBV19 to TRBJ2-6; 7 positions match TRBD1. CDR3 length equals 15 residues. The germline V gene has CDR1 LNHDA and CDR2 SQIVND (reference sequence). The ends lost 6 bases at V and 4 bases at J; junction bases unmatched: 6. The CDR3 loop is CASRWDSSGANVLTF. CDR3 in DNA: TGTGCCAGTAGATGGGACAGCTCCGGGGCCAACGTCCTGACTTTC. Looking up the rest from reference TRBV19 and TRBJ2-6 gives the full variable domain: DGGITQSPKYLFRKEGQNVTLSCEQNLNHDAMYWYRQDPGQGLRLIYYSQIVNDFQKGDIAEGYSVSREKKESFPLTVTSAQKNPTAFYLCASRWDSSGANVLTFGAGSRLTVL.

The sample holds a few counts of this clonotype. The DNA for the CDR3 is TGTGCCAGCAGGGACCTACAGGGAATGAACACTGAAGCTTTCTTT. It yields the protein CASRDLQGMNTEAFF. The chain carries TRBV2 and TRBJ1-1, with D tentatively TRBD1 (6 bases). The V end lost 6 bases, the J end lost 0 bases, and 14 bases lay between the germline ends. The CDR3 has 15 residues. The germline gives CDR1 SNHLY, CDR2 FYNNEI.

The chain employs TRBV2 and TRBJ2-1; the D is unclear. Trimming took 3 bases from V and 0 from J, leaving 6 bases between them. Germline V gives CDR1 SNHLY, CDR2 FYNNEI. The CDR3 totals 14 residues. The CDR3 protein is CASSDPYSYNEQFF. The CDR3 coding sequence is TGTGCCAGCAGTGACCCGTACTCCTACAATGAGCAGTTCTTC.

Many counts were recorded for this clonotype. The V gene is TRBV12-3 or TRBV12-4, the J gene TRBJ2-3, with 9 bases identical to TRBD2. This CDR3 is built from 15 residues. The V segment lost 2 bases and the J segment 5 bases; nucleotides outside the gene matches: 5. This CDR3 is CASSLLRGGEDTQYF. As DNA, the CDR3 is TGTGCCAGCAGTTTACTGCGGGGGGGCGAAGATACGCAGTATTTT.

The CDR3 DNA is TGCGCCAGCAGCTTGGGACAGGGGGTGACTGAAGCTTTCTTT. It is translated as CASSLGQGVTEAFF. This chain connects TRBV5-1 to TRBJ1-1; 9 bases line up with TRBD1. The CDR3 covers 14 residues. With V trimmed by 0 bases and J by 5 bases, 2 bases remained unmatched. Germline assignment: CDR1 SGHRS and CDR2 YFSETQ.

J is TRBJ2-7 and V is TRBV7-9; TRBD1 is a possible D gene (6 bases). This CDR3 spans 17 amino acids. V lost 0 bases and J lost 7, with 22 bases in between. The V gene's germline CDR1 is SEHNR and CDR2 FQNEAQ (reference sequence). In DNA form, the CDR3 reads TGTGCCAGCAGCTTAGCGATGACAGGAGAGACCCGCGTGGAGCAGTACTTC. It encodes CASSLAMTGETRVEQYF.

This clonotype occurred a few times. The rearrangement links TRBV5-4 to TRBJ2-7, with D hard to call. This CDR3 is 11 amino acids long. Germline loops: CDR1 SGHNT, CDR2 YYREEE (reference sequence). Deletions cut 4 bases from V and 5 bases from J, with 7 bases between. CDR3 in amino acids: CASSQANEQYF. In DNA, the CDR3 is TGTGCCAGCAGCCAGGCTAACGAGCAGTACTTC.

Of note for this clonotype: Compared with germline, one end of the junction differs, possibly owing to a read error. The chain joins TRBV6-5 to TRBJ1-4; D is undetermined. The germline V gene has CDR1 MNHEY and CDR2 SVGAGI. The CDR3 is 12 amino acids. In nucleotides, the CDR3 is TGTGCCAGCAGTTACGGAAGGGAAAAACTGATTTTT. Translation: CASSYGREKLIF.

The V call is TRBV7-8, the J call TRBJ2-7; maybe TRBD1 (6 bases). CDR3 size: 15 residues. Germline lookup yields CDR1 SGHVS and CDR2 FQNEAQ. Deletions cut 4 bases from V and 2 bases from J, with 15 bases between. The CDR3 spells CASSSSGHGTYEQYF. In DNA, the CDR3 is TGTGCCAGCAGCTCGTCGGGACACGGTACCTACGAGCAGTACTTC.

This clonotype was observed many times. The chain joins TRBV12-3 or TRBV12-4 to TRBJ1-4, with TRBD1 matching over 8 bases. With V trimmed by 8 bases and J by 3 bases, 5 bases remained unmatched. CDR3 length: 14 residues. The CDR3 DNA reads TGTGCCAGCGGCCCGGGACAGGCTAATGAAAAACTGTTTTTT. Amino acid sequence: CASGPGQANEKLFF.

This clonotype was seen only a few times. V usage is TRBV10-3 and J usage is TRBJ1-1, with D tentatively TRBD1 (6 bases). V dropped 3 bases and J dropped 5 bases, with 16 bases sitting between them. The CDR3 runs 15 residues. In germline, CDR1 is ENHRY, CDR2 SYGVKD. This CDR3 reads CAISEGGASGTEAFF. The CDR3 DNA sequence: TGTGCCATCAGTGAAGGGGGGGCGAGTGGGACTGAAGCTTTCTTT.